These 3 T cell receptor beta chains share one sample of origin, sequenced in a study of shared clonotypes between healthy human individuals. Assay: immunoSEQ multiplex PCR; the TCRdb copy retains only in-frame clones and omits some. This table has about a million clones, approximately 70% appearing once. Material: memory CD4+ T cells sorted from blood. Subset of the sample: CD45RA-negative fraction. All receptors derive from a man aged 18 to 29 in good health.

This chain uses TRBV2 with TRBJ2-4; the match to TRBD2 covers 10 bases. This CDR3 is built from 14 residues. The V gene end was trimmed by 5 bases and the J gene end by 6 bases; junction bases not matched to a gene: 4. From germline, CDR1 is SNHLY and CDR2 FYNNEI. The CDR3 is CASSPGTSVNIQYF. The CDR3 DNA reads as TGTGCCAGCAGTCCGGGGACTAGCGTAAACATTCAGTACTTC. Looking up the rest from reference TRBV2 and TRBJ2-4 gives the full variable domain: EPEVTQTPSHQVTQMGQEVILRCVPISNHLYFYWYRQILGQKVEFLVSFYNNEISEKSEIFDDQFSVERPDGSNFTLKIRSTKLEDSAMYFCASSPGTSVNIQYFGAGTRLSVL.

This clone was seen only a few times. The gene calls are TRBV7-6 and TRBJ2-3; no firm D call. Trimming removed 3 bases from V and 6 bases from J, with 10 bases in between. Germline assignment: CDR1 SGHVS and CDR2 FNYEAQ. The CDR3 sequence is 13 residues long. This chain's CDR3 is CASSFVWWDTQYF. CDR3 DNA sequence: TGTGCCAGCAGCTTCGTTTGGTGGGATACGCAGTATTTT.

The V and J genes are TRBV5-5 and TRBJ2-3, with D uncertain. The CDR3 covers 12 residues. From germline, CDR1 is SGHKS and CDR2 YYEKEE (reference sequence). V dropped 4 bases and J dropped 4 bases, with 7 bases sitting between them. In DNA form, the CDR3 reads TGTGCCAGCAGCCGATGGGCAGATACGCAGTATTTT. Protein sequence: CASSRWADTQYF.